Listed below are T cell receptor beta chains from one sample, sequenced in a study of T-cell reconstitution after alpha-beta-depleted transplantation in children. TCRdb re-called the PCR reads through MiXCR, storing one row per CDR3 protein. The table includes about 370,000 distinct CDR3 sequences, roughly 21% detected once. This specimen consisted of PBMCs from the stem cell graft donor, obtained from the stem cell graft. The origin of the receptors is a human donor who donated a stem cell graft to a child with acute myeloid leukemia. Each CDR3 is given with its conserved first and last residue. The order of the fields is D gene, V gene, clone size, J gene, CDR3 protein, CDR3 DNA. A D gene is named only where the DNA matches it firmly. Clone size is not always given. Where it is, it says once, few, many or a class for expanded clones.

d_call: -
v_call: TRBV21-1
clone_size: -
j_call: TRBJ2-1
cdr3_aa: CASSKARTVPGKQFF
cdr3_nt: TGTGCCAGCAGCAAAGCTCGGACGGTTCCGGGCAAGCAGTTCTTC

d_call: TRBD2
v_call: TRBV7-9
clone_size: few
j_call: TRBJ2-3
cdr3_aa: CASSRTSTGWDTQYF
cdr3_nt: TGTGCCAGCAGCCGGACTAGCACGGGTTGGGATACGCAGTATTTT

d_call: -
v_call: TRBV29-1
clone_size: -
j_call: TRBJ1-1
cdr3_aa: CSVEGRLTLNTEAFF
cdr3_nt: TGCAGCGTTGAAGGAAGACTAACATTGAACACTGAAGCTTTCTTT

d_call: TRBD2
v_call: TRBV20-1
clone_size: many
j_call: TRBJ2-7
cdr3_aa: CSARLAGGGYEQYF
cdr3_nt: TGCAGTGCTAGATTAGCGGGAGGAGGATACGAGCAGTACTTC

d_call: -
v_call: TRBV27
clone_size: -
j_call: TRBJ2-3
cdr3_aa: CASSFGQGNVAQYF
cdr3_nt: TGTGCCAGCAGTTTCGGCCAGGGAAACGTGGCGCAGTATTTT

d_call: TRBD2
v_call: TRBV6-2/TRBV6-3
clone_size: few
j_call: TRBJ2-7
cdr3_aa: CASTHGLRLAFSYEQYF
cdr3_nt: TGTGCCAGCACCCACGGCCTGAGACTAGCGTTCTCCTACGAGCAGTACTTC

d_call: -
v_call: TRBV18
clone_size: few
j_call: TRBJ2-1
cdr3_aa: CASSPSGASEQFF
cdr3_nt: TGTGCCAGCTCACCATCGGGGGCTAGTGAGCAGTTCTTC

d_call: -
v_call: TRBV29-1
clone_size: many
j_call: TRBJ2-1
cdr3_aa: CSVELKGHGFF
cdr3_nt: TGCAGCGTTGAATTAAAGGGCCACGGGTTCTTC

d_call: TRBD1
v_call: TRBV15
clone_size: -
j_call: TRBJ1-2
cdr3_aa: CATSTGQGALGYGYTF
cdr3_nt: TGTGCCACCAGCACGGGACAGGGGGCGCTGGGCTATGGCTACACCTTC

d_call: -
v_call: TRBV25-1
clone_size: many
j_call: TRBJ2-5
cdr3_aa: CATTGTRETQYF
cdr3_nt: TGTGCCACTACCGGGACAAGGGAGACCCAGTACTTC

d_call: TRBD2
v_call: TRBV25-1
clone_size: -
j_call: TRBJ2-1
cdr3_aa: CASSEERDAYNEQFF
cdr3_nt: TGTGCCAGCAGTGAAGAGCGGGACGCCTACAATGAGCAGTTCTTC

d_call: TRBD1
v_call: TRBV6-5
clone_size: -
j_call: TRBJ2-4
cdr3_aa: CASSRQGDIQYF
cdr3_nt: TGTGCCAGCAGTAGACAGGGAGACATTCAGTACTTC

d_call: -
v_call: TRBV6-4
clone_size: -
j_call: TRBJ2-7
cdr3_aa: CASSDSVGYEQYF
cdr3_nt: TGTGCCAGCAGTGACTCGGTCGGGTACGAGCAGTACTTC

d_call: TRBD1
v_call: TRBV19
clone_size: few
j_call: TRBJ2-1
cdr3_aa: CASSRTGGIEQFF
cdr3_nt: TGTGCCAGTAGTAGGACAGGGGGGATTGAGCAGTTCTTC

d_call: TRBD2
v_call: TRBV5-1
clone_size: -
j_call: TRBJ2-7
cdr3_aa: CASSYNDPGLAGYEQYF
cdr3_nt: TGCGCCAGCAGCTACAATGACCCGGGACTAGCGGGCTACGAGCAGTACTTC

d_call: -
v_call: TRBV9
clone_size: -
j_call: TRBJ2-2
cdr3_aa: CASSVATTTGELFF
cdr3_nt: TGTGCCAGCAGCGTAGCTACAACCACCGGGGAGCTGTTTTTT

d_call: -
v_call: TRBV12-3/TRBV12-4
clone_size: many
j_call: TRBJ2-1
cdr3_aa: CASSRGGNGHNEQFF
cdr3_nt: TGTGCCAGCAGTCGGGGCGGGAATGGGCACAATGAGCAGTTCTTC

d_call: TRBD2
v_call: TRBV20-1
clone_size: -
j_call: TRBJ2-7
cdr3_aa: CSAIEGGSGKVSYEQYF
cdr3_nt: TGCAGTGCTATAGAAGGAGGAAGCGGGAAAGTCTCCTACGAGCAGTACTTC

d_call: -
v_call: TRBV20-1
clone_size: few
j_call: TRBJ2-3
cdr3_aa: CSASGRRADTQYF
cdr3_nt: TGCAGTGCTAGCGGGAGAAGGGCAGATACGCAGTATTTT

d_call: -
v_call: TRBV4-2
clone_size: -
j_call: TRBJ2-1
cdr3_aa: CASSQNVGGGPRNEQFF
cdr3_nt: TGTGCCAGCAGCCAAAACGTAGGGGGGGGTCCCCGAAATGAGCAGTTCTTC

d_call: TRBD1
v_call: TRBV6-6
clone_size: few
j_call: TRBJ1-2
cdr3_aa: CASSPTGGYGYTF
cdr3_nt: TGTGCCAGCAGTCCTACAGGGGGCTATGGCTACACCTTC

d_call: -
v_call: TRBV15
clone_size: few
j_call: TRBJ2-7
cdr3_aa: CATSSPGWEETYEQYF
cdr3_nt: TGTGCCACCAGCTCCCCCGGGTGGGAGGAGACGTACGAGCAGTACTTC

d_call: TRBD2
v_call: TRBV28
clone_size: -
j_call: TRBJ2-7
cdr3_aa: CASRSSGRFYEQYF
cdr3_nt: TGTGCCAGCAGGTCGAGCGGGAGGTTTTACGAGCAGTACTTC

d_call: TRBD1
v_call: TRBV2
clone_size: -
j_call: TRBJ1-6
cdr3_aa: CASSGHRDSNSPLHF
cdr3_nt: TGTGCCAGCAGTGGACACCGGGACAGCAATTCACCCCTCCACTTT

d_call: TRBD1
v_call: TRBV20-1
clone_size: -
j_call: TRBJ1-2
cdr3_aa: CSAPGTGIVNYGYTF
cdr3_nt: TGCAGTGCCCCCGGGACAGGGATTGTAAACTATGGCTACACCTTC

d_call: -
v_call: TRBV29-1
clone_size: many
j_call: TRBJ2-7
cdr3_aa: CSVALEVRHLYEQYF
cdr3_nt: TGCAGCGTTGCGTTGGAGGTTCGACACCTCTACGAGCAGTACTTC